The 26 T cell receptor beta chains reported below all come from one sample, sequenced in a study of blood T cell repertoires in COVID-19. Profiled with immunoSEQ multiplex PCR; TCRdb holds only in-frame clones, not every one. The data contain roughly 80,000 clones, about 89% of them seen just once; the ten biggest clones take up 1.9%. Sequencing input: peripheral blood. These receptors all stem from a woman aged 55-70 years with acute or convalescent COVID-19.

This chain uses TRBV28 with TRBJ1-2, with D possibly being TRBD1 (5 bases). CDR1 is MDHEN, CDR2 SYDVKM, per germline. The length of the CDR3 is 14 residues. With 5 bases removed from V and 6 bases from J, the gap between germline ends came to 16 bases. This chain's CDR3 is CASSLQPRQHGYTF. CDR3 in DNA: TGTGCCAGCAGTCTACAACCCAGACAGCATGGCTACACCTTC.

The chain links TRBV11-3 to TRBJ2-2; D gene unclear. V was pared by 3 bases and J by 2 bases, with 4 bases between. Per germline, CDR1 SGHNT and CDR2 YENEEA. CDR3 length: 13 residues. The CDR3 reads CASSFGNTGELFF. In nucleotides, the CDR3 is TGTGCCAGCAGCTTCGGTAACACCGGGGAGCTGTTTTTT. Full variable domain (missing parts from reference TRBV11-3 and TRBJ2-2): EAGVVQSPRYKIIEKKQPVAFWCNPISGHNTLYWYLQNLGQGPELLIRYENEEAVDDSQLPKDRFSAERLKGVDSTLKIQPAELGDSAVYLCASSFGNTGELFFGEGSRLTVL.

The chain has TRBV13 and TRBJ1-1; TRBD1 might be the D (5 bases). V was pared by 0 bases and J by 12 bases, with 17 bases between. The length of the CDR3 is 14 residues. Per germline, CDR1 PRHDT and CDR2 FYEKMQ (reference sequence). The CDR3: CASSLGSPPGETFF. The CDR3 DNA is TGTGCCAGCAGCTTAGGATCCCCTCCGGGGGAAACTTTCTTT.

The V and J genes are TRBV6-5 and TRBJ2-1, with TRBD2 matching 15 bases. V was pared by 1 base and J by 14 bases, with 9 bases of the junction left unmatched. CDR3 size: 16 residues. Looked up from germline, CDR1 is MNHEY and CDR2 is SVGAGI. CDR3 nucleotide sequence: TGTGCCAGCAGTTACTATGGACTAGCGGGGGGGCTGTTGGAGTTCTTC. Encoded protein: CASSYYGLAGGLLEFF.

This chain connects TRBV20-1 to TRBJ2-1; 10 bases align to TRBD2. Unmatched junction bases numbered 15, after V lost 3 bases and J lost 7 bases. This CDR3 spans 17 amino acids. Germline V gene sequence: CDR1 DFQATT, CDR2 SNEGSKA (reference sequence). As DNA, the CDR3 is TGCAGTGCTAGTTCTATAGGACTAGCGGACCTTGGAAATGAGCAGTTCTTC. Its protein is CSASSIGLADLGNEQFF.

The V call is TRBV7-2, the J call TRBJ1-5; D is undetermined. This CDR3 region has 14 residues. Trimming left V 3 bases short and J 0 bases short, with 6 bases between. Germline V lookup: CDR1 SGHTA, CDR2 FQGNSA. The CDR3 loop is CASSFGYSNQPQHF. The CDR3 region has the DNA TGTGCCAGCAGCTTCGGGTATAGCAATCAGCCCCAGCATTTT.

V usage is TRBV6-5 and J usage is TRBJ1-2; no reliable D call. Per the germline V gene, CDR1 is MNHEY and CDR2 is SVGAGI. CDR3 length equals 13 residues. The V gene lost 0 bases and the J gene lost 5 bases, with 7 bases spanning the gap. The CDR3 region has the DNA TGTGCCAGCAGTTACTCGGGCAGTTATGGCTACACCTTC. Its protein product is CASSYSGSYGYTF.

The chain recombines TRBV28 with TRBJ2-7; D perhaps matches TRBD2 (6 bases). V gave up 7 bases and J gave up 5 bases, with 15 bases separating them. In germline, CDR1 is MDHEN, CDR2 SYDVKM. This CDR3 is 13 amino acids long. CDR3 nucleotide sequence: TGTGCCAGCACCACTGGGGGGTCGCACGAGCAGTACTTC. This encodes CASTTGGSHEQYF.

The rearrangement uses TRBV28 and TRBJ1-2; D gene unclear. Germline V gene sequence: CDR1 MDHEN, CDR2 SYDVKM. V was trimmed by 6 bases and J by 0 bases, leaving 17 bases between them. This CDR3 comprises 16 residues. The CDR3 here is CASSKLNTLANYGYTF. As DNA, the CDR3 is TGTGCCAGCAGCAAACTAAACACTTTAGCTAACTATGGCTACACCTTC.

The chain uses TRBV6-2 or TRBV6-3 and TRBJ2-1; 14 bases match TRBD2. The trim removed 4 bases at V and 7 bases at J, leaving 3 bases unmatched. Germline V CDR1 and CDR2: MNHEY, SVGEGT. CDR3 length: 15 amino acids. The CDR3 spells CASSFGTSGSNEQFF. CDR3 bases: TGTGCCAGCAGTTTCGGGACTAGCGGGAGTAATGAGCAGTTCTTC.

The CDR3 region is CASSSSGQGAGGYTF. CDR3 in DNA: TGTGCCAGCAGCTCAAGCGGACAGGGGGCAGGGGGCTACACCTTC. The chain has TRBV7-2 and TRBJ1-2, with 11 positions matching TRBD1. Germline lookup yields CDR1 SGHTA and CDR2 FQGNSA. CDR3 length: 15 amino acids. V lost 4 bases to trimming and J lost 8 bases; unmatched junction nucleotides: 9.

The chain carries TRBV6-5 and TRBJ1-6; 9 positions match TRBD1. Germline CDR1 reads MNHEY; CDR2 reads SVGAGI. The CDR3 is 15 residues long. V trimming: 5 bases; J trimming: 7 bases; junction bases outside the gene matches: 6. The CDR3 is CASSSRQGGNSPLHF. CDR3 nucleotides: TGTGCCAGCAGTAGTAGACAGGGGGGAAATTCACCCCTCCACTTT.

The chain carries TRBV28 and TRBJ1-1; 8 bases match TRBD1. CDR3 size: 15 residues. V lost 6 bases, J lost 4 bases, and 10 bases stayed unmatched. Germline assignment: CDR1 MDHEN and CDR2 SYDVKM. The CDR3 protein is CASSQTGAQGTEAFF. CDR3 bases: TGTGCCAGCAGCCAGACAGGGGCGCAGGGCACTGAAGCTTTCTTT.

The genes are TRBV5-1 and TRBJ2-3; TRBD1 might be the D (5 bases). Germline CDR1 is SGHRS and CDR2 is YFSETQ. Trimming stripped 2 bases from V and 3 bases from J, with 10 bases between. The CDR3 totals 14 residues. This chain's CDR3 is CASSFAGMTDTQYF. The DNA for the CDR3 is TGCGCCAGCAGCTTCGCAGGGATGACAGATACGCAGTATTTT.

The V call is TRBV9, the J call TRBJ2-1; D not resolved. V was clipped by 4 bases and J by 4 bases, with 9 bases between them. CDR1 SGDLS and CDR2 YYNGEE come from the germline V gene. This CDR3 spans 13 amino acids. This CDR3 is CASSTTVYNEQFF. CDR3 DNA: TGTGCCAGCAGCACCACAGTATACAATGAGCAGTTCTTC.

V usage is TRBV10-3 and J usage is TRBJ1-2; D is perhaps TRBD1 (5 bases). Germline CDR1 ENHRY, CDR2 SYGVKD. V was pared by 2 bases and J by 4 bases, with 8 bases between. The CDR3 is made up of 13 amino acids. The chain's CDR3 is CAISEGAPYGYTF. CDR3 DNA: TGTGCCATCAGTGAGGGGGCACCCTATGGCTACACCTTC.

This chain uses TRBV7-2 with TRBJ1-2; maybe TRBD1 (5 bases). This CDR3 comprises 15 residues. The V end lost 1 base, the J end lost 1 base, and 10 bases lay between the germline ends. Germline V gene sequence: CDR1 SGHTA, CDR2 FQGNSA. In DNA form, the CDR3 reads TGTGCCAGCAGCTTAGAGGGACTTTTTAACTATGGCTACACCTTC. Translation gives CASSLEGLFNYGYTF.

V and J are TRBV18 and TRBJ2-7; 11 bases match TRBD1. V was pared by 5 bases and J by 3 bases, with 3 bases of the junction left unmatched. Germline CDR1 reads KGHSH; CDR2 reads LQKENI. CDR3 length: 14 residues. The CDR3 region has the DNA TGTGCCAGCTCAACCGGGACAGGGGGCTACGAGCAGTACTTC. It codes for CASSTGTGGYEQYF.

The V call is TRBV7-6, the J call TRBJ1-6, with D hard to call. The V and J ends lost 5 bases and 6 bases respectively, with 14 bases between them. CDR3 length equals 15 residues. Germline CDR1 SGHVS, CDR2 FNYEAQ. CDR3 residues: CASSPRPGVNSPLHF. The CDR3 DNA follows: TGTGCCAGCAGCCCGCGGCCCGGGGTTAATTCACCCCTCCACTTT.

The genes are TRBV30 and TRBJ1-1; TRBD1 aligns across 8 bases. With V trimmed by 0 bases and J by 11 bases, 11 bases remained unmatched. Per the germline V gene, CDR1 is GTSNPN and CDR2 is SVGIG (reference sequence). The CDR3 covers 14 residues. The CDR3 DNA follows: TGTGCCTGGAGTGTTTTGGACAGGGACTACAGGGCTTTCTTT. This sequence encodes CAWSVLDRDYRAFF.

The chain links TRBV27 to TRBJ1-1; 7 bases are a match to TRBD1. Germline trimming cut 5 bases from V and 8 bases from J; bases unmatched to any gene: 8. The CDR3 length is 13 residues. Germline CDR1 is MNHEY and CDR2 is SMNVEV (reference sequence). CDR3 DNA: TGTGCCAGCAGTGAAGACAGGGTCAAAGAAGCTTTCTTT. Its protein product is CASSEDRVKEAFF.

V usage is TRBV23-1 and J usage is TRBJ1-6; D not certain. TRBV23-1 falls under the ORF class, with uncertain function. V dropped 3 bases and J dropped 7 bases, with 7 bases sitting between them. CDR3 length equals 13 residues. The CDR3 DNA sequence: TGCGCCAGCAGTCACTTCCTGAATTCACCCCTCCACTTT. It is translated as CASSHFLNSPLHF.

CDR3 DNA: TGCGCCAGCAGCCAAGCGACCGCACAGGGGGCTCTCGTCTACGAGCAGTACTTC. Translated, it gives CASSQATAQGALVYEQYF. The V and J genes are TRBV4-1 and TRBJ2-7, with 9 bases aligning to TRBD1. The J segment lost 3 bases and the V segment lost 1 base, leaving 13 bases of the junction unmatched. The CDR3 covers 18 residues. Per the germline V gene, CDR1 is MGHRA and CDR2 is YSYEKL.

The chain uses TRBV27 and TRBJ1-1; 10 positions agree with TRBD1. CDR3 length: 15 residues. The germline CDR1 and CDR2 sequences are MNHEY and SMNVEV (reference sequence). The V gene end was trimmed by 4 bases and the J gene end by 7 bases; junction bases not matched to a gene: 9. The CDR3 region is CASSYPGQGSSEAFF. The CDR3, as DNA: TGTGCCAGCAGTTACCCGGGACAGGGGAGCAGTGAAGCTTTCTTT.

V and J are TRBV27 and TRBJ1-1; D unclear. V lost 8 bases to trimming and J lost 1 base, with 14 bases between them. Germline V gene sequence: CDR1 MNHEY, CDR2 SMNVEV (reference sequence). CDR3 length: 14 amino acids. The CDR3 region is CASRGEVTNTEAFF. The DNA of the CDR3 is TGTGCCAGCCGGGGAGAGGTGACGAACACTGAAGCTTTCTTT.

The V call is TRBV10-3, the J call TRBJ1-1; perhaps TRBD1 as D (5 bases). In germline, CDR1 is ENHRY, CDR2 SYGVKD. Trimming took 4 bases from V and 4 from J, leaving 10 bases between them. This CDR3 comprises 13 residues. Here the CDR3 DNA reads TGTGCCATCAGTGCAGGGATTGGCACTGAAGCTTTCTTT. Translation: CAISAGIGTEAFF.